Below are 19 T cell receptor beta chains sequenced from a single sample in a study of metastatic and nonmetastatic thyroid tumors. Among the patients, none had received any treatment before thyroid surgery. Using MiXCR, TCRdb re-called clones from the PCR reads. The sample has under 50,000 clones; approximately 30% are singletons. Specimen: blood. Receptor source: a male donor with papillary thyroid cancer or a benign thyroid nodule (not recorded which). Some clones in this sample may be carry-over from other donors' samples.

The table lists this clone with many counts. This chain joins TRBV5-1 and TRBJ2-7; no firm D call. This CDR3 spans 12 amino acids. Trimming removed 0 bases at V and 4 bases at J, with 5 bases between. Per the germline V gene, CDR1 is SGHRS and CDR2 is YFSETQ. The CDR3 DNA is TGCGCCAGCAGCTTGGGGGGTTACGAGCAGTACTTC. This encodes CASSLGGYEQYF. The full variable domain, completed using reference TRBV5-1 and TRBJ2-7, is KAGVTQTPRYLIKTRGQQVTLSCSPISGHRSVSWYQQTPGQGLQFLFEYFSETQRNKGNFPGRFSGRQFSNSRSEMNVSTLELGDSALYLCASSLGGYEQYFGPGTRLTVT.

A few counts support this clone. The genes are TRBV11-2 and TRBJ1-2; possibly TRBD1 for D (6 bases). There are 14 residues in the CDR3. Germline CDR1 is SGHAT and CDR2 is FQNNGV. Trimming removed 0 bases at V and 10 bases at J, with 15 bases between. CDR3 residues: CASSLDRGGELYTF. CDR3 bases: TGTGCCAGCAGCTTAGACAGGGGTGGGGAACTCTACACCTTC. Supplemented by reference TRBV11-2 and TRBJ1-2, the full variable domain reads EAGVAQSPRYKIIEKRQSVAFWCNPISGHATLYWYQQILGQGPKLLIQFQNNGVVDDSQLPKDRFSAERLKGVDSTLKIQPAKLEDSAVYLCASSLDRGGELYTFGSGTRLTVV.

This clone is medium-sized in the sample. The rearrangement joins TRBV20-1 to TRBJ2-7; 9 nucleotides line up with TRBD1. Germline assignment: CDR1 DFQATT and CDR2 SNEGSKA (reference sequence). V shed 0 bases, J shed 4 bases, and the junction held 4 bases outside the gene matches. The CDR3 totals 14 residues. DNA of the CDR3: TGCAGTGCTAGAGATCCTGGGACAGGGTACGAGCAGTACTTC. Translating it yields CSARDPGTGYEQYF.

Only a few counts were recorded for this clone. V and J are TRBV6-1 and TRBJ2-2; D is uncertain. CDR3 length: 15 residues. Germline loops: CDR1 MNHNS, CDR2 SASEGT. V was shortened by 7 bases and J by 5 bases, with 17 bases between the two germline ends. CDR3 protein: CASNLNSRWTGELFF. The CDR3 DNA follows: TGTGCCAGCAATCTGAACTCCCGTTGGACCGGGGAGCTGTTTTTT.

Remarks on this clone: An end of the junction does not agree with germline; a read error may underlie this. The gene calls are TRBV10-3 and TRBJ2-7, with 7 bases aligning to TRBD2. The CDR3 is 14 amino acids. CDR1 ENHRY and CDR2 SYGVKD come from the germline V gene. The CDR3 reads CVIILSAGASEQYF. CDR3 DNA sequence: TGTGTCATCATCCTCTCGGCGGGAGCTAGCGAGCAGTACTTC.

This clone showed up many times. The chain links TRBV6-1 to TRBJ2-1, with D possibly being TRBD2 (6 bases). The CDR3 extends over 16 amino acids. Between the trimmed V and J ends, which lost 6 bases and 3 bases, there was a span of 18 bases. The germline V gene encodes CDR1 MNHNS and CDR2 SASEGT. The DNA of the CDR3 is TGTGCCAGCAGAGACTCCGGGACTGGTTTCTACAATGAGCAGTTCTTC. Its protein is CASRDSGTGFYNEQFF.

Concerning this clone: Because it lacks the conserved phenylalanine or tryptophan at the end, this CDR3 is likely a read error. This sample includes further DNA sequences coding for the same CDR3. The rearrangement uses TRBV20-1 and TRBJ2-7; 7 bases line up with TRBD2. Germline CDR1 DFQATT, CDR2 SNEGSKA (reference sequence). The CDR3 length is 14 residues. In DNA, the CDR3 is TGCAGTGCTGGAGACCCTGGACTAGACCACGAGCAGTACTCC. Encoded protein: CSAGDPGLDHEQYS.

The CDR3 coding sequence is TGTGCCAGCAGTACCCAGGGTGAAAAACTGTTTTTT. It encodes CASSTQGEKLFF. The chain employs TRBV27 and TRBJ1-4; a weak D match, TRBD1 (5 bases). The V gene lost 5 bases and the J gene lost 7 bases, with 8 bases spanning the gap. The CDR3 spans 12 residues. The germline V gene encodes CDR1 MNHEY and CDR2 SMNVEV (reference sequence). The whole variable domain, remainder taken from reference TRBV27 and TRBJ1-4, is EAQVTQNPRYLITVTGKKLTVTCSQNMNHEYMSWYRQDPGLGLRQIYYSMNVEVTDKGDVPEGYKVSRKEKRNFPLILESPSPNQTSLYFCASSTQGEKLFFGSGTQLSVL.

There are many counts of this clone. J is TRBJ2-7 and V is TRBV2; 8 bases match TRBD2. The CDR3 sequence is 14 residues long. Germline assignment: CDR1 SNHLY and CDR2 FYNNEI. Unmatched junction bases numbered 10, after V lost 6 bases and J lost 6 bases. The CDR3 reads CASSKAGAPSEQYF. CDR3 DNA sequence: TGTGCCAGCAGCAAAGCGGGAGCCCCCTCCGAGCAGTACTTC.

This clone is labeled as medium-sized. The rearrangement uses TRBV5-1 and TRBJ2-1, with TRBD2 matching over 14 bases. Per the germline V gene, CDR1 is SGHRS and CDR2 is YFSETQ. The length of the CDR3 is 18 residues. The V segment lost 3 bases and the J segment 0 bases; nucleotides outside the gene matches: 5. CDR3 DNA: TGCGCCAGCAGCTACCCCGGGACTAGCGGGAGCTCCTACAATGAGCAGTTCTTC. Translating gives CASSYPGTSGSSYNEQFF.

This clone was detected many times. This chain connects TRBV9 to TRBJ2-7; TRBD2 aligns across 12 bases. Germline CDR1 is SGDLS and CDR2 is YYNGEE. V shed 0 bases, J shed 5 bases, and the junction held 6 bases outside the gene matches. This CDR3 comprises 16 residues. The CDR3 coding sequence is TGTGCCAGCAGCGTAGGTCAGACTAGCGGGAGCGACGAGCAGTACTTC. Translation: CASSVGQTSGSDEQYF. Full variable domain (remainder filled in from reference TRBV9 and TRBJ2-7): DSGVTQTPKHLITATGQRVTLRCSPRSGDLSVYWYQQSLDQGLQFLIQYYNGEERAKGNILERFSAQQFPDLHSELNLSSLELGDSALYFCASSVGQTSGSDEQYFGPGTRLTVT.

By share of the sample, this clone is medium-sized (0.01 to 0.1%). The V and J genes are TRBV28 and TRBJ1-2; D unclear. Germline CDR1 and CDR2: MDHEN and SYDVKM. This CDR3 has 12 residues. The germline V and J ends were trimmed by 5 bases and 8 bases, with 12 bases remaining between them. The CDR3 bases are TGTGCCAGCAGTCCCCAGCCGCGAGGCTACACCTTC. Its protein is CASSPQPRGYTF.

In its sample, this clone was seen once. The chain combines TRBV7-2 with TRBJ1-1, with 7 positions matching TRBD1. There are 15 residues in the CDR3. Germline V gene data show CDR1 as SGHTA and CDR2 as FQGNSA. Germline trimming cut 6 bases from V and 1 base from J; bases unmatched to any gene: 8. CDR3 sequence reads: CASSEQGWGNTEAFF. Here the CDR3 DNA reads TGTGCCAGCAGTGAACAGGGGTGGGGGAACACTGAAGCTTTCTTT.

This clone was counted a few times. The V and J genes are TRBV20-1 and TRBJ2-4; TRBD2 aligns across 10 bases. This CDR3 is 18 amino acids long. Germline-derived CDR1 and CDR2 are DFQATT and SNEGSKA (reference sequence). With V trimmed by 5 bases and J by 0 bases, 13 bases remained unmatched. In nucleotides, the CDR3 is TGCAGTGCTGGAAGACTCCGGACTAGCGGATTAGCCAAAAACATTCAGTACTTC. Translated, it gives CSAGRLRTSGLAKNIQYF.

This clone showed up many times. The V gene is TRBV7-3, the J gene TRBJ2-3, with D possibly TRBD2 on 6 matching bases. Trimming cost V 3 bases and J 4 bases, with 14 bases left between them. Germline assignment: CDR1 SGHTA and CDR2 FQGTGA. The CDR3 loop spans 15 amino acids. CDR3 sequence (DNA): TGTGCCAGCAGCTTGTACGGGAGTGTCGCAGATACGCAGTATTTT. Translated: CASSLYGSVADTQYF. The whole variable domain, remainder taken from reference TRBV7-3 and TRBJ2-3, is GAGVSQTPSNKVTEKGKYVELRCDPISGHTALYWYRQSLGQGPEFLIYFQGTGAADDSGLPNDRFFAVRPEGSVSTLKIQRTERGDSAVYLCASSLYGSVADTQYFGPGTRLTVL.

The chain employs TRBV6-1 and TRBJ1-1; D ambiguous. The CDR3 runs 14 residues. Trimming cost V 7 bases and J 1 base, with 13 bases left between them. Germline V CDR1 and CDR2: MNHNS, SASEGT. The CDR3 loop reads CASTQGWANTEAFF. For the CDR3, the DNA is TGTGCCAGCACCCAAGGGTGGGCGAACACTGAAGCTTTCTTT.

This clone was counted many times. The J gene is TRBJ1-1, the V gene TRBV2, with D tentatively TRBD1 (5 bases). This CDR3 has 14 residues. The V and J ends lost 8 bases and 2 bases respectively, with 15 bases between them. Germline CDR1 and CDR2: SNHLY and FYNNEI. The CDR3 DNA reads as TGTGCCAGCCGGCGGGGGGAGTCTAACACTGAAGCTTTCTTT. As protein: CASRRGESNTEAFF. Full variable domain (outside the CDR3, taken from reference TRBV2 and TRBJ1-1): EPEVTQTPSHQVTQMGQEVILRCVPISNHLYFYWYRQILGQKVEFLVSFYNNEISEKSEIFDDQFSVERPDGSNFTLKIRSTKLEDSAMYFCASRRGESNTEAFFGQGTRLTVV.

This clone was detected a few times. The J gene is TRBJ2-7, the V gene TRBV19; possible D gene TRBD2, 5 bases. This CDR3 region has 13 residues. Trimming removed 6 bases at V and 0 bases at J, with 9 bases between. From germline, CDR1 is LNHDA and CDR2 SQIVND (reference sequence). The CDR3 loop is CASRRADSYEQYF. Written as DNA, the CDR3 is TGTGCCAGTAGGAGGGCAGACTCCTACGAGCAGTACTTC.

Ten or more counts support this clone. The V gene is TRBV11-1, the J gene TRBJ2-3; D uncertain. The CDR3 length is 15 residues. CDR1 is SGHAT and CDR2 is FQDESV in the germline V gene (reference sequence). Trimming stripped 5 bases from V and 2 bases from J, with 14 bases between. CDR3 protein: CASSPKYRYTDTQYF. The CDR3 bases are TGTGCCAGCAGCCCAAAGTACCGATACACAGATACGCAGTATTTT.